The entry that follows covers one T cell receptor beta chain sequence. The antigen remains undetermined. These data are taken from a study of CXCR3-negative and CXCR3-positive naive CD8 T cells. Overall study findings and caveats: CXCR3-positive naive cells had more hydrophobic TRB CDR3s than CXCR3-negative naive cells.

CDR3 length: 15 amino acids. cDNA libraries for TRB were generated by 5' RACE incorporating UMI labels. TCRdb reanalyzed the 5' RACE reads and collapses them to one entry per CDR3 protein, without DNA. The sample includes tens of thousands of distinct CDR3 sequences. The TCR sequence derives from a human donor in good health. Some clones in this sample may be carry-over from other donors' samples. The chain couples TRBV12-3 or TRBV12-4 to TRBJ1-1; TCRdb designates TRBD1, a call that cannot be tested without DNA. Sequencing used naive CXCR3+ CD8+ T cells from blood. Stated subset: CD45RO-CCR7+CD27+CD95- naive CD8+ T cells expressing CXCR3 (TNR3+). The chain's CDR3 is CASKRDRGWNTEAFF.